Listed here is a single T cell receptor (beta chain). Sequencing used immunoSEQ multiplex PCR; TCRdb keeps in-frame clones, though not all of them. The data show 65,000 to 90,000 clones, around nine tenths seen once. The data are from a study of T cell changes during pregnancy in multiple sclerosis. Germline V gene data show CDR1 as SGHAT and CDR2 as FQNNGV. This CDR3 has 19 residues. The trim removed 1 base at V and 6 bases at J, leaving 14 bases unmatched. V gene TRBV11-2 combines with J gene TRBJ2-7, with TRBD2 matching over 14 bases. The receptor's source is a female donor with multiple sclerosis, enrolled in a pregnancy study. The sample here was CD4+ T cells from peripheral blood mononuclear cells, taken after pregnancy. The CDR3 sequence: CASSLGFGTSGSRSAEQYF. In DNA, the CDR3 is TGTGCCAGCAGCTTAGGGTTTGGGACTAGCGGGAGTCGAAGCGCCGAGCAGTACTTC.